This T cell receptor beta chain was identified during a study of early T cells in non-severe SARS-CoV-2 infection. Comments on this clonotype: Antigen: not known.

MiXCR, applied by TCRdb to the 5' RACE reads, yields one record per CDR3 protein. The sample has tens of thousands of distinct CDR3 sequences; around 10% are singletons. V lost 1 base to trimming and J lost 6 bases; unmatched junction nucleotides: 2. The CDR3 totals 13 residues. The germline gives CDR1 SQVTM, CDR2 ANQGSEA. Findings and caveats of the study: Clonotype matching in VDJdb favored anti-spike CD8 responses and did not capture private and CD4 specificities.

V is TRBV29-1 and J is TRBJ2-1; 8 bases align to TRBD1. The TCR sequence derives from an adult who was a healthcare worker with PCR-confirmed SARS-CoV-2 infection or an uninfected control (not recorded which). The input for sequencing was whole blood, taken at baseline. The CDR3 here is CSVEGTGINEQFF. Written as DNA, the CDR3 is TGCAGCGTTGAAGGGACAGGGATCAATGAGCAGTTCTTC.